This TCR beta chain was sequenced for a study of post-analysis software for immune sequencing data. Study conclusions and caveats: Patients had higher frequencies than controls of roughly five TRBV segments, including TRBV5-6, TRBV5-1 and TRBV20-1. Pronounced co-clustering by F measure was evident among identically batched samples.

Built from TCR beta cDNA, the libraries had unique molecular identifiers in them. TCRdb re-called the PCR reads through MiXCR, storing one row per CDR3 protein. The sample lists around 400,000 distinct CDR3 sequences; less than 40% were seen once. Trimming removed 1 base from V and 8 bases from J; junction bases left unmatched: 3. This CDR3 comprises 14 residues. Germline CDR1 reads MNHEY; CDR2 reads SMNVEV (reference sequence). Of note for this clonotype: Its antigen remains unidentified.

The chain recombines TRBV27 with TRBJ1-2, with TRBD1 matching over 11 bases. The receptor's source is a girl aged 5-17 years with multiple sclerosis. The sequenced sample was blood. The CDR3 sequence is CASSLWGTGGGYTF. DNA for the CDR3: TGTGCCAGCAGTTTATGGGGGACAGGGGGAGGCTACACCTTC.